The present TCR beta chain was sequenced within a study of blood T cells in healthy people across ages. Study-level results: Roughly linear declines in TCR beta diversity per million T cells occurred with age. Diversity estimated from one million T cells was considered an underestimate. Unsorted PBMCs blocked a conclusive comparison of naive and antigen-experienced cells.

Sample-barcoded 5' priming and a J-beta primer mix drove a second PCR of roughly 7 to 11 cycles. Each CDR3 protein is one row after TCRdb ran MiXCR on the 5' RACE reads. The table includes approximately 730,000 distinct CDR3 sequences, roughly two fifths detected once. This CDR3 is built from 15 residues. CDR1 and CDR2 (germline): LGHDT, YNNKEL (reference sequence). Trimming removed 1 base from V and 4 bases from J, with 10 bases in between. Sample donors were healthy Caucasian individuals that came from Russia, aged 6 to 90. This clonotype has more than one count but fewer than ten. Its antigen is undetermined.

This sequence joins TRBV3-1 and TRBJ1-4; unclear D gene. Source material: blood. This receptor was taken from a woman aged 55-75 years in good health. The CDR3 is CASSQGPGSNEKLFF. CDR3 nucleotide sequence: TGTGCCAGCAGCCAAGGTCCGGGTAGTAATGAAAAACTGTTTTTT.